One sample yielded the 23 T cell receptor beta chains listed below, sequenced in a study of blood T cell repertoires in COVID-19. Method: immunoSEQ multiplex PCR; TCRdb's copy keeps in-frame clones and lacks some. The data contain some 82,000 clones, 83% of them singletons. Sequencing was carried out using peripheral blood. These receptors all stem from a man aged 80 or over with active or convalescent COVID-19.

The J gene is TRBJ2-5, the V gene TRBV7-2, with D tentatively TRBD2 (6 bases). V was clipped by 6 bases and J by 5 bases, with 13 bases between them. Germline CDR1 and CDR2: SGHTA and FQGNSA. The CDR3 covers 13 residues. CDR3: CASSPGSRETQYF. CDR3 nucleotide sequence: TGTGCCAGCAGTCCCGGGAGCCGGGAGACCCAGTACTTC. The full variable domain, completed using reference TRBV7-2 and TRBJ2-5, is GAGVSQSPSNKVTEKGKDVELRCDPISGHTALYWYRQSLGQGLEFLIYFQGNSAPDKSGLPSDRFSAERTGGSVSTLTIQRTQQEDSAVYLCASSPGSRETQYFGPGTRLLVL.

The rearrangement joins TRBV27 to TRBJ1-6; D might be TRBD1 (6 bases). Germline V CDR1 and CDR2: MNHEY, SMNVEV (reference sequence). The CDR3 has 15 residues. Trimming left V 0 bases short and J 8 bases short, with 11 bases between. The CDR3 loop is CASSLSTGNHSPLHF. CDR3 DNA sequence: TGTGCCAGCAGTTTATCAACAGGGAATCATTCACCCCTCCACTTT.

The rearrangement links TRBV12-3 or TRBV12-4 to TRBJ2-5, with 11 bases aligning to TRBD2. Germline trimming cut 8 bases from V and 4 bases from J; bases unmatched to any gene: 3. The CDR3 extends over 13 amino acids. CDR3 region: CASQTSGAETQYF. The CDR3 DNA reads TGTGCCAGCCAGACTAGCGGGGCAGAGACCCAGTACTTC.

The DNA for the CDR3 is TGTGCCAGCAGCTTAGCGGAGAGCACAGATACGCAGTATTTT. Its protein is CASSLAESTDTQYF. The chain employs TRBV7-3 and TRBJ2-3; D is undetermined. CDR1 is SGHTA, CDR2 FQGTGA, per germline. This CDR3 has 14 amino acids. Deletions cut 2 bases from V and 0 bases from J, with 6 bases between.

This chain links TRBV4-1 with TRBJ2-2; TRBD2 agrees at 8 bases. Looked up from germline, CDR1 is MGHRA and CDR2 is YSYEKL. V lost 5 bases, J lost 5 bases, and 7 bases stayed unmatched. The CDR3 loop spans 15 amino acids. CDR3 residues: CASSIRGGWTGELFF. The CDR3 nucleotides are TGCGCCAGCAGCATTCGGGGGGGCTGGACCGGGGAGCTGTTTTTT.

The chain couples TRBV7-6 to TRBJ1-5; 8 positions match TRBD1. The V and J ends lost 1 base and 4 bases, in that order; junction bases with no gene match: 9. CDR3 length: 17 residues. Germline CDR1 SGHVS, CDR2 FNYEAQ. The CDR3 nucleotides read TGTGCCAGCAGCTTAGAAAGCAGGGGGCTCGGGAATCAGCCCCAGCATTTT. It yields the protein CASSLESRGLGNQPQHF. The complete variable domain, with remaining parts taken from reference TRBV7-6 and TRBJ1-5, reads GAGVSQSPRYKVTKRGQDVALRCDPISGHVSLYWYRQALGQGPEFLTYFNYEAQQDKSGLPNDRFSAERPEGSISTLTIQRTEQRDSAMYRCASSLESRGLGNQPQHFGDGTRLSIL.

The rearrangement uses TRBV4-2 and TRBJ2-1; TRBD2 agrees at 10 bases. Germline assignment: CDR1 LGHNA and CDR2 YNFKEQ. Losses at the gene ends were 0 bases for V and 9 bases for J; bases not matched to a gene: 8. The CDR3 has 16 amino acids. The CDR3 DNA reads TGTGCCAGCAGCCAAGAGAGCGGGAGGGCCGGAGGTGAGCAGTTCTTC. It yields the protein CASSQESGRAGGEQFF.

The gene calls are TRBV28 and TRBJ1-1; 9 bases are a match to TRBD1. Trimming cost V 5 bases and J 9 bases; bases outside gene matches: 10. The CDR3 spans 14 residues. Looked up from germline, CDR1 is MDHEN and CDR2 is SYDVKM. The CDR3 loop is CASSPGTGQRKAFF. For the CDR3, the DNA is TGTGCCAGCAGTCCCGGGACAGGGCAACGGAAAGCTTTCTTT.

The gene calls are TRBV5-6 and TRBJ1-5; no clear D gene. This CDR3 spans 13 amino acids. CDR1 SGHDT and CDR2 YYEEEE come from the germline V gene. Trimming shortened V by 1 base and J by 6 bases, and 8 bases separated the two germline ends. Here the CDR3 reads CASSLNGRQPQHF. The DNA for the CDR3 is TGTGCCAGCAGCTTGAATGGGCGTCAGCCCCAGCATTTT.

The CDR3 sequence is CASSLEVTGYEQYF. CDR3 bases: TGTGCCAGCAGCTTAGAGGTTACGGGGTACGAGCAGTACTTC. V gene TRBV7-2 combines with J gene TRBJ2-7; possible D gene TRBD2, 5 bases. Trimming pared 1 base from V and 4 bases from J, leaving 11 bases between. The CDR3 has 14 amino acids. Germline V gene data show CDR1 as SGHTA and CDR2 as FQGNSA.

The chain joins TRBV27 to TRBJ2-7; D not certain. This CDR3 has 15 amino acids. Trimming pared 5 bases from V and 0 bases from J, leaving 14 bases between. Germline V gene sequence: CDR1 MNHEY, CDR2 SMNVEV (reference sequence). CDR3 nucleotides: TGTGCCAGCAGTCCCCTTGGGCGTAGCTCCTACGAGCAGTACTTC. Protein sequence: CASSPLGRSSYEQYF.

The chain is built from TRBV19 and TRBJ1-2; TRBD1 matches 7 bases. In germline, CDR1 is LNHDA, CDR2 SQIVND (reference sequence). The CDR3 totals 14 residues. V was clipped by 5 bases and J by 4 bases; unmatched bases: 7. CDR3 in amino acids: CASSPQGVGYGYTF. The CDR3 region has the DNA TGTGCCAGTAGTCCTCAGGGGGTGGGCTATGGCTACACCTTC.

The CDR3 here is CASSERLAYEQYF. The CDR3 DNA follows: TGTGCCAGCAGCGAGAGACTAGCGTACGAGCAGTACTTC. The chain carries TRBV28 and TRBJ2-7; TRBD2 agrees at 8 bases. The CDR3 consists of 13 residues. Germline CDR1 and CDR2: MDHEN and SYDVKM. V lost 6 bases to trimming and J lost 4 bases; unmatched junction nucleotides: 5.

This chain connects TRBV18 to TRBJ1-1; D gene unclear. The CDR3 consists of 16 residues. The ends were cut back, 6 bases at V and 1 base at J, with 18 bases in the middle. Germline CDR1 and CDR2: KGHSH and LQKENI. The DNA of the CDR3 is TGTGCCAGCTCGCCGCTCCGAAATACAGCGAACACTGAAGCTTTCTTT. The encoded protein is CASSPLRNTANTEAFF.

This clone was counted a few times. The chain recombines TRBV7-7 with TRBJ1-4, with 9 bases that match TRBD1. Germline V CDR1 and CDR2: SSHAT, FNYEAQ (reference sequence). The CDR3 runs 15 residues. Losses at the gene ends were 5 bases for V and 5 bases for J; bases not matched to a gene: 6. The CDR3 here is CASSRRQGGNEKLFF. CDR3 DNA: TGTGCCAGCAGCAGACGACAGGGGGGCAATGAAAAACTGTTTTTT.

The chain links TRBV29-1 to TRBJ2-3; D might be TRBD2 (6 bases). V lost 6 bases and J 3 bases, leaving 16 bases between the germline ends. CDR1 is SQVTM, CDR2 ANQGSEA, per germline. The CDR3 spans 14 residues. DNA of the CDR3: TGCAGCGTGGCCCCGAGCGGGTCTACAGATACGCAGTATTTT. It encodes CSVAPSGSTDTQYF.

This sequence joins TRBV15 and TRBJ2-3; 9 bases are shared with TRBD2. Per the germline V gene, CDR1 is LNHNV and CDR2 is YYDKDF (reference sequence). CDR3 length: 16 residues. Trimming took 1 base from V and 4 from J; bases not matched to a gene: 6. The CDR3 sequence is CATSRASRGGADTQYF. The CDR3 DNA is TGTGCCACCAGCAGAGCATCGCGGGGGGGAGCAGATACGCAGTATTTT. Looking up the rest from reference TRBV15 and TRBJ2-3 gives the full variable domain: DAMVIQNPRYQVTQFGKPVTLSCSQTLNHNVMYWYQQKSSQAPKLLFHYYDKDFNNEADTPDNFQSRRPNTSFCFLDIRSPGLGDTAMYLCATSRASRGGADTQYFGPGTRLTVL.

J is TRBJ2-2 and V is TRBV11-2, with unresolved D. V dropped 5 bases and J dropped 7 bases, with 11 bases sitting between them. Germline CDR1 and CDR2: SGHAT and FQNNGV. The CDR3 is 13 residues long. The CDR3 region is CASSPIAVGELFF. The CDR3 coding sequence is TGTGCCAGCAGCCCTATAGCTGTCGGGGAGCTGTTTTTT. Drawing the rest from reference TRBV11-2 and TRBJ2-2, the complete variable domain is EAGVAQSPRYKIIEKRQSVAFWCNPISGHATLYWYQQILGQGPKLLIQFQNNGVVDDSQLPKDRFSAERLKGVDSTLKIQPAKLEDSAVYLCASSPIAVGELFFGEGSRLTVL.

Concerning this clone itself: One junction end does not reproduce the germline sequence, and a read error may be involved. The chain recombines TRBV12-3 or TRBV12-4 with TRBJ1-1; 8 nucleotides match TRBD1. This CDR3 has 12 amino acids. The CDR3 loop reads CASSRSQGARTF. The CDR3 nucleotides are TGTGCCAGCAGCCGATCCCAGGGGGCGAGAACTTTT.

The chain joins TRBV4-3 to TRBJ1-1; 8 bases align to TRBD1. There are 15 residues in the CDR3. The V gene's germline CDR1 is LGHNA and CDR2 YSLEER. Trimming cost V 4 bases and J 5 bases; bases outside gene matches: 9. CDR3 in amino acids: CASSPTRQGRTEAFF. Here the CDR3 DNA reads TGCGCCAGCAGCCCAACAAGACAGGGGAGGACTGAAGCTTTCTTT.

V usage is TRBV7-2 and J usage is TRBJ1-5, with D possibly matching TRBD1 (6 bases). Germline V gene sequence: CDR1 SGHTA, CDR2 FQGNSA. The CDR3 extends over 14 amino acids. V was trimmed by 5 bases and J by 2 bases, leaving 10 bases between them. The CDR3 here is CASSPRQGNQPQHF. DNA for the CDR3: TGTGCCAGCAGCCCCCGACAGGGCAATCAGCCCCAGCATTTT.

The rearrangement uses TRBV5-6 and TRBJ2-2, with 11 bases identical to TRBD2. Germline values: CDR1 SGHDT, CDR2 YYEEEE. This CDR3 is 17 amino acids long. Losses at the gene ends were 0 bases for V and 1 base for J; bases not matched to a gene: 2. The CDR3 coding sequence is TGTGCCAGCAGCTTGGGACTAGCGGGGAAGAACACCGGGGAGCTGTTTTTT. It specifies CASSLGLAGKNTGELFF.

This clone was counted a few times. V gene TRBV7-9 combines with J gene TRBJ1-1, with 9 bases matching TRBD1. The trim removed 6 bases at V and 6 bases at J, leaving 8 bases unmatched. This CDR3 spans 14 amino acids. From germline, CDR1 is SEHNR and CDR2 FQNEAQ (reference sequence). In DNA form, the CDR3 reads TGTGCCAGCAGACCGGGACAGGGTAGGCCTGAAGCTTTCTTT. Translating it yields CASRPGQGRPEAFF.